This T cell receptor beta chain was found in a study of molecular identifiers for immune sequencing clone quantification. General study results and limits: Clonotypes surpassing 20 RNA copies contained over 98% of effector molecules, versus under 1% in naive cells.

As CD8+CD4-CCR7+CD45RA+ cells, naive CD8 T cells were sorted. This CDR3 comprises 15 residues. V lost 5 bases to trimming and J lost 2 bases, with 16 bases between them. CDR1 is LNHDA and CDR2 is SQIVND in the germline V gene (reference sequence). The table lists this clonotype with many counts. As yet, its antigen is unknown. The use of previously described methods and listed TCR primers produced the bulk TCR libraries. TCRdb re-analysed the PCR reads in MiXCR, keeping a single row per CDR3 protein. The sample lists approximately 590,000 distinct CDR3 sequences, roughly 25% occurring once. The chain is built from TRBV19 and TRBJ2-7; unclear D gene. This receptor was obtained from a human donor in good health. Some libraries in this study had Jurkat cell RNA spiked in. Sequencing was carried out using naive CD8+ T cells from blood, with Jurkat cell RNA spiked in. This sample's subset: FACS-sorted CD8+CD4-CCR7+CD45RA+ naive T cells. The CDR3 DNA follows: TGTGCCAGTAGTCCCAGGCCAGGTACCGCCTACGAGCAGTACTTC. Amino acid sequence: CASSPRPGTAYEQYF.